This section outlines one TCR beta chain sequence together with its context. Antigen: not known. This entry belongs to a study of PD-L1 blockade in urothelial cancer. Looking at the study overall: Male sex and bladder-origin urothelial cancer were recorded for about 85% of the roughly 30 patients. Prior chemotherapy ranged from 0 to 3 regimens per patient.

Unmatched junction bases numbered 11, after V lost 4 bases and J lost 0 bases. The CDR3 has 17 residues. CDR1 SGHDT and CDR2 YYEEEE come from the germline V gene. Regarding time point: pretreatment peripheral blood. General study results and limits: Tumor-associated clones in blood expanded more at 3 weeks in durable-benefit patients.

TCRdb keeps only in-frame clones here, not all; method: immunoSEQ multiplex PCR. Of 98,000 or so clones in the sample, around 91% were seen once. This clonotype was obtained from a man in his sixties with urothelial cancer. This material consisted of PBMCs, taken around atezolizumab (anti-PD-L1) treatment. The V call is TRBV5-6, the J call TRBJ2-3; 7 bases align to TRBD1. CDR3 DNA: TGTGCCAGCAGCGACCGGGACAGACCTTCAAGCACAGATACGCAGTATTTT. This translates into CASSDRDRPSSTDTQYF.